Shown below are 7 T cell receptor beta chains from a single sample sequenced in a study of early T cells in non-severe SARS-CoV-2 infection. TCRdb re-called the 5' RACE reads with MiXCR, one entry per CDR3 protein. The table records 50,000 to 80,000 distinct CDR3 sequences, approximately 9.2% of them present only once. The source material was whole blood, sampled at baseline. The receptors shown here come from an adult who was a healthcare worker with PCR-confirmed SARS-CoV-2 infection or an uninfected control (not recorded which).

The V call is TRBV6-1, the J call TRBJ1-1, with unresolved D. CDR1 and CDR2 (germline): MNHNS, SASEGT. The CDR3 extends over 12 amino acids. V shed 6 bases and J shed 4 bases, with 9 bases lying between them. CDR3 sequence reads: CASRGLGTEAFF. As DNA, the CDR3 is TGTGCCAGCAGGGGCTTGGGCACTGAAGCTTTCTTT.

This clonotype occurred a few times. The V and J genes are TRBV7-9 and TRBJ2-3; D unclear. Trimming removed 1 base from V and 7 bases from J, with 6 bases in between. Germline values: CDR1 SEHNR, CDR2 FQNEAQ (reference sequence). The CDR3 loop spans 12 amino acids. The CDR3 spells CASSLVVHTQYF. In nucleotides, the CDR3 is TGTGCCAGCAGCTTAGTCGTACATACGCAGTATTTT.

This clonotype was seen only a few times. The junction does not match germline at one end; this may be a read error. The chain uses TRBV5-1 and TRBJ2-1; D ambiguous. The CDR3 consists of 14 residues. Looked up from germline, CDR1 is SGHRS and CDR2 is YFSETQ. This CDR3 is CASSLDSSGLNPLF. The CDR3 DNA follows: TGCGCCAGCAGCTTGGATAGCTCCGGGCTGAACCCGCTCTTC.

This clonotype was picked up a small number of times. The chain carries TRBV5-1 and TRBJ1-2; D gene ambiguous. V was shortened by 4 bases and J by 3 bases, with 10 bases between the two germline ends. Germline V lookup: CDR1 SGHRS, CDR2 YFSETQ. The CDR3 totals 13 residues. The CDR3 is CASSLDMDYGYTF. The CDR3 bases are TGCGCCAGCAGCCTCGACATGGACTATGGCTACACCTTC.

This clonotype was counted a few times. This chain connects TRBV6-5 to TRBJ2-7; 10 positions match TRBD2. The CDR3 runs to 12 residues. Germline V gene lookup returns CDR1 MNHEY and CDR2 SVGAGI. The V and J ends lost 10 bases and 4 bases, in that order; junction bases with no gene match: 4. This chain's CDR3 is CATAGGTYEQYF. CDR3 bases: TGTGCCACAGCGGGAGGGACTTACGAGCAGTACTTC.

J is TRBJ2-7 and V is TRBV28, with a weak D call TRBD2 (7 bases). V shed 6 bases and J shed 3 bases, with 18 bases lying between them. In germline, CDR1 is MDHEN, CDR2 SYDVKM. The CDR3 length is 15 residues. The CDR3 DNA follows: TGTGCCAGCAGCCCCTCCGGGGGGCGGGTCTACGAGCAGTACTTC. Its protein is CASSPSGGRVYEQYF.

In this sample, this clonotype turned up a few times. The V and J genes are TRBV30 and TRBJ1-6; D not resolved. Germline V CDR1 and CDR2: GTSNPN, SVGIG (reference sequence). Trimming removed 4 bases at V and 3 bases at J, with 13 bases between. The CDR3 extends over 15 amino acids. The CDR3 sequence: CAWNARGYYNSPLHF. CDR3 DNA: TGTGCCTGGAACGCTCGGGGATACTATAATTCACCCCTCCACTTT.